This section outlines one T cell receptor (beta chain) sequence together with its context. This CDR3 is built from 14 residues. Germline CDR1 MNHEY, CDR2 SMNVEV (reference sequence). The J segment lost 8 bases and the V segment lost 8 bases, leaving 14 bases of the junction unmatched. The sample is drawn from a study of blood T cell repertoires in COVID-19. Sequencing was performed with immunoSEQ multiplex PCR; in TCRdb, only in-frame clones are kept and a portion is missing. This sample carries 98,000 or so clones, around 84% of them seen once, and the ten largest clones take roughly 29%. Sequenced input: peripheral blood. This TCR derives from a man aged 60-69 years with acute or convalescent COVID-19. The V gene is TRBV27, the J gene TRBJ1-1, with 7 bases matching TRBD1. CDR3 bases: TGTGCCAGCCTGCCTACCCGGGACAGCGGCGAAGCTTTCTTT. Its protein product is CASLPTRDSGEAFF.